This T cell receptor (beta chain) originates from a study of blood T cell repertoires in COVID-19. The method was immunoSEQ multiplex PCR; TCRdb's version includes in-frame clones alone and lacks a portion of them. Among over 110,000 clones listed, less than 90% were seen once. Germline CDR1 and CDR2: SGHNT and YYREEE (reference sequence). The CDR3 spans 14 residues. Trimming took off 3 bases at V and 2 bases at J, with 8 bases between the two ends. Across about two dozen US areas, participants ranged in age from roughly 18 to 95 years. This rearrangement joins TRBV5-4 to TRBJ2-2, with D unresolved. Specimen: PBMCs or T cells enriched from blood (not recorded which). The receptor comes from a middle-aged man with acute COVID-19. The CDR3: CASSSVQNTGELFF. The CDR3 DNA sequence: TGTGCCAGCAGCTCAGTACAAAACACCGGGGAGCTGTTTTTT.